Shown below are 9 T cell receptor beta chains from a single sample sequenced in a study of cytomegalovirus exposure and HLA in healthy donors (dated by TCRdb to 2015 to 2018). Preparation of the library involved the immunoSEQ multiplex PCR assay. The multiplex PCR relied on a mix of 60 forward primers for TCR Vbeta segments and 13 reverse primers for TCR Jbeta segments. The table was pulled from immuneACCESS by TCRdb, which kept in-frame rearrangements only. Such tables lose some clones; where checked, under half of the loss comes from unresolved V genes, and the rest has no known cause. The table for this sample lists approximately 180,000 clones. The ten largest clones take up approximately 6.9% of the sample. Material: PBMCs. The receptors come from a man aged 30 to 39 in good health and CMV-seronegative.

The chain links TRBV6-1 to TRBJ1-3; 7 nucleotides align to TRBD1. CDR3 size: 15 residues. Germline loops: CDR1 MNHNS, CDR2 SASEGT. Trimming took 3 bases from V and 3 from J; bases not matched to a gene: 5. The CDR3 sequence is CASSDPQGNGNTIYF. CDR3 nucleotide sequence: TGTGCCAGCAGTGACCCACAGGGGAATGGAAACACCATATATTTT.

The rearrangement links TRBV5-5 to TRBJ1-1; tentatively, D is TRBD1 (6 bases). The V end lost 8 bases, the J end lost 1 base, and 15 bases lay between the germline ends. Germline CDR1 reads SGHKS; CDR2 reads YYEKEE (reference sequence). The CDR3 extends over 14 amino acids. The CDR3 nucleotides are TGTGCCAGTAAGACCGTGGGGGCGAACACTGAAGCTTTCTTT. This gives the protein CASKTVGANTEAFF.

The rearrangement uses TRBV30 and TRBJ1-1; D remains ambiguous. V lost 0 bases, J lost 0 bases, and 5 bases lay in between. The CDR3 sequence is 13 residues long. Per germline, CDR1 GTSNPN and CDR2 SVGIG (reference sequence). This chain's CDR3 is CAWSVQMNTEAFF. In nucleotides, the CDR3 is TGTGCCTGGAGTGTACAAATGAACACTGAAGCTTTCTTT.

On this clone itself: This sample includes further DNA sequences coding for the same CDR3. V usage is TRBV2 and J usage is TRBJ1-5; the D gene is possibly TRBD1 (5 bases). V lost 4 bases to trimming and J lost 7 bases, with 14 bases between them. The CDR3 extends over 14 amino acids. CDR1 and CDR2 (germline): SNHLY, FYNNEI. The CDR3 reads CASSAPPGEQPQHF. CDR3 in DNA: TGTGCCAGCAGTGCCCCCCCGGGGGAACAGCCCCAGCATTTT.

CDR3 region: CASSIGQNQETQYF. In DNA, the CDR3 is TGTGCCAGTAGTATAGGTCAGAACCAAGAGACCCAGTACTTC. The chain recombines TRBV19 with TRBJ2-5; no firm D call. Germline CDR1 reads LNHDA; CDR2 reads SQIVND (reference sequence). The CDR3 length is 14 residues. V lost 1 base and J 0 bases, leaving 6 bases between the germline ends.

V is TRBV7-9 and J is TRBJ2-7; D call uncertain. The CDR3 loop spans 13 amino acids. V was shortened by 2 bases and J by 2 bases, with 7 bases between the two germline ends. Germline loops: CDR1 SEHNR, CDR2 FQNEAQ (reference sequence). CDR3 region: CASSLNTAYEQYF. The CDR3 DNA is TGTGCCAGCAGCTTAAACACAGCCTACGAGCAGTACTTC.

The genes are TRBV18 and TRBJ2-7, with 7 nucleotides matching TRBD2. The CDR3 totals 16 residues. The trim removed 3 bases at V and 3 bases at J, leaving 11 bases unmatched. Germline CDR1 and CDR2: KGHSH and LQKENI. CDR3 residues: CASSPMDGGINYEQYF. CDR3 DNA sequence: TGTGCCAGCTCACCCATGGACGGGGGGATTAACTACGAGCAGTACTTC.

The chain combines TRBV5-4 with TRBJ1-2, with 8 positions matching TRBD1. The germline V gene encodes CDR1 SGHNT and CDR2 YYREEE (reference sequence). Germline trimming cut 5 bases from V and 4 bases from J; bases unmatched to any gene: 7. The CDR3 totals 14 residues. The CDR3 region has the DNA TGTGCCAGCAGACCAGGGGGCGCTCGCTATGGCTACACCTTC. The encoded protein is CASRPGGARYGYTF.

The chain recombines TRBV6-4 with TRBJ2-7, with TRBD1 matching 8 bases. The CDR3 contains 12 residues. The junction had 1 base not matched to a gene; V was cut back by 5 bases and J by 4 bases. Germline loops: CDR1 MRHNA, CDR2 SNTAGT. This CDR3 is CASSTGGYEQYF. The CDR3 DNA is TGTGCCAGCAGTACAGGGGGGTACGAGCAGTACTTC.